The source of this T cell receptor beta chain is a study of cytomegalovirus exposure and HLA in healthy donors. The PCR had 60 Vbeta and 13 Jbeta primers. Assay used: immunoSEQ multiplex PCR; TCRdb lists only in-frame clones, some missing. This table has some 56,000 clones, roughly 79% appearing once. Study results and caveats: The authors judged a highly shared variant cluster likely a sequencing artifact. In a later analysis, V- and J-gene trimming of beta chains associated with a DCLRE1C missense variant, replicated independently. It was reportedly the case that the classifier diagnosed cytomegalovirus status with high specificity and sensitivity.

A note on this clone: Its antigen is currently unknown.

The CDR3 totals 16 residues. The V gene lost 2 bases and the J gene lost 5 bases, with 18 bases spanning the gap. Germline V CDR1 and CDR2: SQVTM, ANQGSEA. The TCR sequence derives from a man over 45 in good health and CMV-seronegative. Sequencing was carried out using PBMCs. J is TRBJ1-4 and V is TRBV29-1; a possible D gene is TRBD1 (6 bases). CDR3 region: CSVESSKGRGNEKLFF. DNA of the CDR3: TGCAGCGTTGAATCATCGAAGGGCAGGGGAAATGAAAAACTGTTTTTT.